Below, one TCR beta chain is given with its context. The antigen remains unidentified. The study ran its PCR with 60 Vbeta and 13 Jbeta primers. TCRdb's copy holds only in-frame clones and misses some; the assay was immunoSEQ multiplex PCR. The sample yields tens of thousands of clones, roughly 79% seen once. This entry comes from a study of cytomegalovirus exposure and HLA in healthy donors. Each of the donors was a healthy bone marrow donor. Study-wide results and caveats: In a later analysis, most CMV-associated TCR beta chains appeared HLA-restricted. Researchers reportedly found TCR beta sequences accurately predicted most subjects' HLA-A and HLA-B alleles. It was 164 TCR beta chains that were listed as cytomegalovirus-associated.

This clonotype was obtained from a male donor in good health and CMV-seronegative. Sequencing was carried out using PBMCs.

This chain's CDR3 is CATGMSNTEAFF. CDR3 DNA: TGTGCCACCGGTATGAGCAACACTGAAGCTTTCTTT. V usage is TRBV15 and J usage is TRBJ1-1; the D is unclear. The germline CDR1 and CDR2 sequences are LNHNV and YYDKDF (reference sequence). The CDR3 contains 12 residues. V lost 8 bases, J lost 2 bases, and 9 bases lay in between.